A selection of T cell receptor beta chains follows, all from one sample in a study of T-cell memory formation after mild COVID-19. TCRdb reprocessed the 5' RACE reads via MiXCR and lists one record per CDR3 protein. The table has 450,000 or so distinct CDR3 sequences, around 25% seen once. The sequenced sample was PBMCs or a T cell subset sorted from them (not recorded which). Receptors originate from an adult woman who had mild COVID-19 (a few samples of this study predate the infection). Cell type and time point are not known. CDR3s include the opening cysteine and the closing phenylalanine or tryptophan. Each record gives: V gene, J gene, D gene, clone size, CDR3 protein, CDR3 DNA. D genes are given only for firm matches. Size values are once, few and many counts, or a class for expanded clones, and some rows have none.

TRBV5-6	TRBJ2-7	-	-	CASSLISVGDYEQYF	TGTGCCAGCAGCTTGATTTCAGTGGGCGACTACGAGCAGTACTTC
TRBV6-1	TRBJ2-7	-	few	CASSEVYSYEQYF	TGTGCCAGCAGTGAAGTATACTCCTACGAGCAGTACTTC
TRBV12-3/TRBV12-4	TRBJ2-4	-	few	CASSLIRALQGLTLENIQYF	TGTGCCAGCAGTCTTATAAGGGCTCTACAGGGTCTTACTTTGGAAAACATTCAGTACTTC
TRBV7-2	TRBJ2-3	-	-	CASSYYPGTLAYGTQYF	TGTGCCAGCAGCTACTACCCCGGGACACTCGCTTACGGTACGCAGTATTTT
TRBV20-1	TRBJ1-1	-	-	CSARAGAMNTEAFF	TGCAGTGCTAGAGCAGGGGCCATGAACACTGAAGCTTTCTTT
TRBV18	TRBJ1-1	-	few	CASSPRPPNTEAFF	TGTGCCAGCTCACCACGGCCCCCGAACACTGAAGCTTTCTTT
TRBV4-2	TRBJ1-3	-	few	CASSRIGGTVNTIYF	TGTGCCAGCAGCCGGATTGGCGGAACAGTGAACACCATATATTTT
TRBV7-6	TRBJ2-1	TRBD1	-	CASSLVTGGFVNEQFF	TGTGCCAGCAGCTTAGTAACAGGGGGCTTTGTCAATGAGCAGTTCTTC
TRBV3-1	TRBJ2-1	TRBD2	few	CASSQDVLAGVSEQFF	TGTGCCAGCAGCCAAGATGTGCTAGCGGGAGTGAGTGAGCAGTTCTTC
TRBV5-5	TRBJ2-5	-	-	CASSFPGESETQYF	TGTGCCAGCAGCTTTCCAGGGGAGTCAGAGACCCAGTACTTC
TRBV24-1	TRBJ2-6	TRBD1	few	CATSDRTGSSGANVLTF	TGTGCCACCAGTGACAGGACAGGATCCTCTGGGGCCAACGTCCTGACTTTC
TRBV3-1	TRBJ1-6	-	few	CASSQGDNSPLHF	TGTGCCAGCAGCCAAGGGGATAATTCACCCCTCCACTTT
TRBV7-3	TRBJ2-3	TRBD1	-	CASSLKTGVPDTQYF	TGTGCCAGCAGCTTAAAGACAGGGGTCCCAGATACGCAGTATTTT
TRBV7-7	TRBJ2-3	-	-	CASSQGDGADTQYF	TGTGCCAGCAGCCAAGGGGATGGGGCAGATACGCAGTATTTT
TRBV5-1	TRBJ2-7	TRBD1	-	CASSLSPGQGTYEQYF	TGCGCCAGCAGCTTATCCCCCGGACAGGGTACCTACGAGCAGTACTTC
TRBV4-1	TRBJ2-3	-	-	CASSQERGARTDTQYF	TGCGCCAGCAGCCAAGAGAGGGGGGCGCGCACAGATACGCAGTATTTT
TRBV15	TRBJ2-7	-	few	CATSRDGGDLYEQYF	TGTGCCACCAGCAGAGATGGCGGGGATCTTTACGAGCAGTACTTC
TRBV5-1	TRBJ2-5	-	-	CASSLATETQYF	TGCGCCAGCAGCTTGGCGACGGAGACCCAGTACTTC
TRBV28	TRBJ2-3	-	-	CASSPRLGTRDTQYF	TGTGCCAGCAGCCCCCGCCTGGGGACGAGAGATACGCAGTATTTT
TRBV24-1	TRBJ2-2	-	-	CATSDLGPENTGELFF	TGTGCCACCAGTGATTTAGGGCCGGAAAACACCGGGGAGCTGTTTTTT
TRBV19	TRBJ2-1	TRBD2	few	CASGTSGYNEQFF	TGTGCCAGCGGGACTAGCGGGTACAATGAGCAGTTCTTC
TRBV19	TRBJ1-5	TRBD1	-	CASSIDWLGTGEQPQHF	TGTGCCAGTAGTATAGATTGGTTAGGGACAGGGGAGCAGCCCCAGCATTTT
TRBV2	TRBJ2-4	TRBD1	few	CASSEPTGFAKNIQYF	TGTGCCAGCAGTGAACCGACAGGGTTCGCCAAAAACATTCAGTACTTC
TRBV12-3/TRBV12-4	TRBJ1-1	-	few	CASSLVRGLTYFGAEAFF	TGTGCCAGCAGTTTGGTCCGGGGCCTGACATATTTCGGGGCTGAAGCTTTCTTT
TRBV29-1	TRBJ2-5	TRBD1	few	CSVEDTGVWGETQYF	TGCAGCGTTGAAGATACAGGGGTTTGGGGAGAGACCCAGTACTTC
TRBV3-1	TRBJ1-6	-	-	CASSPTGPYSPLHF	TGTGCCAGCAGCCCGACAGGCCCTTATTCACCCCTCCACTTT
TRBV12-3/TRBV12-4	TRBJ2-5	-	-	CASSIGLETQYF	TGTGCCAGCAGCATAGGGTTGGAGACCCAGTACTTC
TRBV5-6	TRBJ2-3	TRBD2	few	CASSLGLADSTDTQYF	TGTGCCAGCAGCTTGGGACTAGCGGATAGCACAGATACGCAGTATTTT
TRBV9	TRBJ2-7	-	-	CASSVGGREQYF	TGTGCCAGCAGCGTAGGCGGCCGCGAGCAGTACTTC
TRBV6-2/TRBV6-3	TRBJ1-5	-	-	CASSYSQSRGNQPQHF	TGTGCCAGCAGTTACTCCCAGTCCCGGGGCAATCAGCCCCAGCATTTT
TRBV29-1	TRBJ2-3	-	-	CSVEVRQNTQYF	TGCAGCGTTGAAGTCAGGCAGAATACGCAGTATTTT
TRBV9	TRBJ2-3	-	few	CASSVEWTDTQYF	TGTGCCAGCAGCGTAGAATGGACAGATACGCAGTATTTT
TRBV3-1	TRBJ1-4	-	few	CASSQETLTNEKLFF	TGTGCCAGCAGCCAAGAAACACTTACCAATGAAAAACTGTTTTTT
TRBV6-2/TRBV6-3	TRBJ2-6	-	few	CASRHQQGSGANVLTF	TGTGCCAGCAGACACCAACAGGGCTCTGGGGCCAACGTCCTGACTTTC
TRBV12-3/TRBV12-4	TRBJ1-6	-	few	CASSLMHTITNSPLHF	TGTGCCAGCAGTTTAATGCATACGATCACGAACTCACCCCTCCACTTT
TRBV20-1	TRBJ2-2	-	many	CSASVPNTGELFF	TGCAGTGCTAGTGTACCGAACACCGGGGAGCTGTTTTTT
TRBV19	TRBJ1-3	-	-	CASSILVTSGNTIYF	TGTGCCAGTAGTATCCTGGTGACCTCTGGAAACACCATATATTTT
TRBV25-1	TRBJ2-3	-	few	CASSDPRDRLDTDTQYF	TGTGCCAGCAGTGACCCCAGAGACAGGTTGGACACAGATACGCAGTATTTT
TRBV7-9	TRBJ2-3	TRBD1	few	CASSLQIQGALEDTQYF	TGTGCCAGCAGCTTACAGATACAGGGGGCATTAGAGGATACGCAGTATTTT
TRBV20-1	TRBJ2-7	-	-	CSAIGRITYEQYF	TGCAGTGCTATCGGACGGATAACCTACGAGCAGTACTTC
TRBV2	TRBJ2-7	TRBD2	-	CASRLLAGGPNEQYF	TGTGCCAGCAGGCTACTAGCGGGAGGGCCTAACGAGCAGTACTTC
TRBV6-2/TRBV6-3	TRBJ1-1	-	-	CASSTTRRGGNTEAFF	TGTGCCAGCAGTACCACCCGGAGGGGAGGGAACACTGAAGCTTTCTTT
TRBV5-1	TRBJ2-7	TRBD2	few	CASSSGTSGLYEQYF	TGCGCCAGCAGCTCCGGGACTAGCGGACTCTACGAGCAGTACTTC
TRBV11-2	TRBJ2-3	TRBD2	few	CASSSWPVSGGTSGSRTDTQYF	TGTGCCAGCAGCTCATGGCCCGTCTCAGGGGGGACTAGCGGGAGTCGCACAGATACGCAGTATTTT
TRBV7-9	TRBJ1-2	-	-	CASNPPTNYGYTF	TGTGCCAGCAACCCTCCCACTAACTATGGCTACACCTTC
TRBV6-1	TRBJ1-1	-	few	CASSEESGGTEAFF	TGTGCCAGCAGTGAAGAAAGCGGGGGGACTGAAGCTTTCTTT
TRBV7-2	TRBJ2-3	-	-	CASSQSGGTQYF	TGTGCCAGCAGCCAAAGTGGGGGTACGCAGTATTTT
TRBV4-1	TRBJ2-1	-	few	CASSQDKGVLIGNEQFF	TGCGCCAGCAGCCAAGATAAGGGAGTCTTAATCGGCAATGAGCAGTTCTTC
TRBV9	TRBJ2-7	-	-	CASSVGVGGYEQYF	TGTGCCAGCAGCGTAGGGGTAGGGGGCTACGAGCAGTACTTC
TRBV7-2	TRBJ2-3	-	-	CASSLGPATDTQYF	TGTGCCAGCAGCTTAGGTCCGGCCACAGATACGCAGTATTTT
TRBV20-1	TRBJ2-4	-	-	CSARDREGAVAKNIQYF	TGCAGTGCTAGAGATAGGGAGGGGGCAGTAGCCAAAAACATTCAGTACTTC
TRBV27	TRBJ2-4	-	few	CASSFSGEEPKNIQYF	TGTGCCAGCAGTTTTTCAGGGGAGGAACCCAAAAACATTCAGTACTTC
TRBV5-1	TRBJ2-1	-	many	CASSLGGIYNEQFF	TGTGCCAGCAGTTTAGGTGGGATATACAATGAGCAGTTCTTC
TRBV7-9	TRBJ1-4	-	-	CASSLIVEKLFF	TGTGCCAGCAGCTTAATCGTTGAAAAACTGTTTTTT